Included here is one T cell receptor (beta chain) sequence, with context. Its specificity is unknown. These data are taken from a study of identical twins. Study-wide results and caveats: It was out-of-frame TCR alpha sharing in monozygotic twins that models underestimated.

CDR1 is SGHKS, CDR2 YYEKEE, per germline (reference sequence). The CDR3 runs 18 residues. Losses at the gene ends were 3 bases for V and 4 bases for J; bases not matched to a gene: 13. A single record per CDR3 protein comes from TCRdb applying MiXCR to the 5' RACE reads. Among about 520,000 distinct CDR3 sequences listed, less than 25% were seen once. These data were also reused for a study on T cells expressing NK-cell markers. Per that study: Eight donors were sequenced, seven testing HCMV-seropositive and one testing seronegative. Dominant NKG2C+ clonotype frequencies of roughly 1.0-7.5% of CD8+ T cells were measured in over five donors. Researchers report these clonotypes also headed the CD3+CD56-NKG2C+ fraction in several donors.

The receptor's source is a woman between 18 and 30 years old in good health. Sequenced sample: CD4+ T cells sorted from blood. V usage is TRBV5-5 and J usage is TRBJ2-3, with TRBD2 identical over 11 bases. CDR3 DNA: TGTGCCAGCAGCTCCCTGCGACTAGCGGGATCAACCGCAGATACGCAGTATTTT. Its protein is CASSSLRLAGSTADTQYF.